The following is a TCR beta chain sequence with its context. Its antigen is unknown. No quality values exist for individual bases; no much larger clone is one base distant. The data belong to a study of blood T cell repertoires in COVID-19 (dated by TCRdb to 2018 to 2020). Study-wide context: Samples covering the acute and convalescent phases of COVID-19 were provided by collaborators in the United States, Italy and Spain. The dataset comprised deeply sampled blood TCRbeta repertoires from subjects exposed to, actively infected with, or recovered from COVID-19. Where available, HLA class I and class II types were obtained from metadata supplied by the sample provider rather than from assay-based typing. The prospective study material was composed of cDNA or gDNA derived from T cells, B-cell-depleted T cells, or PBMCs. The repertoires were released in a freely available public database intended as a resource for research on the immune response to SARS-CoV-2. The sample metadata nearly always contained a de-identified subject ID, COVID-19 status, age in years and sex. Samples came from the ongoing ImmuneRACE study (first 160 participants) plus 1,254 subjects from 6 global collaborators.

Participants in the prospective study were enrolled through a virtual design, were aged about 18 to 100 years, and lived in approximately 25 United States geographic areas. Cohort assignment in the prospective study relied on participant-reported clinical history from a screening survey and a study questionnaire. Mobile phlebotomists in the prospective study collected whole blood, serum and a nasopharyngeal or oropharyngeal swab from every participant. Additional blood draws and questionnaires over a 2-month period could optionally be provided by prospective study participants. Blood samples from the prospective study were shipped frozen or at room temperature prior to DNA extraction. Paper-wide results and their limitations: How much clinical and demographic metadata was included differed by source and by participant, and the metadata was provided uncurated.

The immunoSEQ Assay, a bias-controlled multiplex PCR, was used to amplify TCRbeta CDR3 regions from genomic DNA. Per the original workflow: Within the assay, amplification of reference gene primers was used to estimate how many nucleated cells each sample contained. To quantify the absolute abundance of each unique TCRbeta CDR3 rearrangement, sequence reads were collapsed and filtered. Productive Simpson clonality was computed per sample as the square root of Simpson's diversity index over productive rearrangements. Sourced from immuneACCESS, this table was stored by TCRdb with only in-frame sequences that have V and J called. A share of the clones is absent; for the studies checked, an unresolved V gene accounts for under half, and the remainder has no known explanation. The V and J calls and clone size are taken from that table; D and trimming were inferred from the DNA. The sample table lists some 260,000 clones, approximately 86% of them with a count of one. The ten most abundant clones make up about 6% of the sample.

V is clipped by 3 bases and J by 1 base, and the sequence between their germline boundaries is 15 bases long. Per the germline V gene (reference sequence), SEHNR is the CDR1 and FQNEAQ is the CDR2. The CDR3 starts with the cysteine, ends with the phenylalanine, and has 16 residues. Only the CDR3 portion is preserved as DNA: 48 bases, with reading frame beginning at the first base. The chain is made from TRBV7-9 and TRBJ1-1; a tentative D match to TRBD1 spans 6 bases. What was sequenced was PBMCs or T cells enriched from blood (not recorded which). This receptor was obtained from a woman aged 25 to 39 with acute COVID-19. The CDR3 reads CASSFSGRTANTEAFF. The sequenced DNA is TGTGCCAGCAGCTTCTCGGGTAGGACAGCGAACACTGAAGCTTTCTTT.